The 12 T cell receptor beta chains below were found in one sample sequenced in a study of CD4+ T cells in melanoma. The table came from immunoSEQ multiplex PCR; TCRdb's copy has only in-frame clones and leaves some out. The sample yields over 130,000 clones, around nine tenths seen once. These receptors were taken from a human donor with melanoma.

The CDR3 DNA is TGTGCCAGCAGCTTTAGAGGGGCTTATGGCTACACCTTC. Translation gives CASSFRGAYGYTF. The chain is built from TRBV7-9 and TRBJ1-2; TRBD1 might be the D (5 bases). The germline V gene has CDR1 SEHNR and CDR2 FQNEAQ (reference sequence). Trimming pared 3 bases from V and 5 bases from J, leaving 10 bases between. CDR3 size: 13 residues.

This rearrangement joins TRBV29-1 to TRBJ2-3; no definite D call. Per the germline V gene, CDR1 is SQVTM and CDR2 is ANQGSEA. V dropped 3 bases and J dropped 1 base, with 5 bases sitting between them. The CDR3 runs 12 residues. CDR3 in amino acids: CSVDVGTDTQYF. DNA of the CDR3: TGCAGCGTTGATGTGGGCACAGATACGCAGTATTTT.

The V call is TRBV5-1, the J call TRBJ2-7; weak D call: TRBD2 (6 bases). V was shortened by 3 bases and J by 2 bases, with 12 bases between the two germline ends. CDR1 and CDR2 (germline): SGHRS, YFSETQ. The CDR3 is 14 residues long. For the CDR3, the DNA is TGCGCCAGCAGCTACGACGGGGGTACCTACGAGCAGTACTTC. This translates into CASSYDGGTYEQYF. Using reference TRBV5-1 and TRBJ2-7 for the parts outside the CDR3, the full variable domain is KAGVTQTPRYLIKTRGQQVTLSCSPISGHRSVSWYQQTPGQGLQFLFEYFSETQRNKGNFPGRFSGRQFSNSRSEMNVSTLELGDSALYLCASSYDGGTYEQYFGPGTRLTVT.

This CDR3 is CAWTVGGWGYTF. The CDR3 DNA reads as TGTGCCTGGACCGTCGGGGGCTGGGGCTACACCTTC. The chain has TRBV30 and TRBJ1-2, with TRBD1 as a possible D gene (6 bases). Germline loops: CDR1 GTSNPN, CDR2 SVGIG (reference sequence). The CDR3 is 12 residues long. V was shortened by 4 bases and J by 8 bases, with 14 bases between the two germline ends. Supplemented by reference TRBV30 and TRBJ1-2, the full variable domain reads SQTIHQWPATLVQPVGSPLSLECTVEGTSNPNLYWYRQAAGRGLQLLFYSVGIGQISSEVPQNLSASRPQDRQFILSSKKLLLSDSGFYLCAWTVGGWGYTFGSGTRLTVV.

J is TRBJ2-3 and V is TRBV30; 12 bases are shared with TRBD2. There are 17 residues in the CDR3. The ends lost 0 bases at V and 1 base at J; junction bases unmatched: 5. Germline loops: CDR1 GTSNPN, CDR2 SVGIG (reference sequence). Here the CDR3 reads CAWSVLRTSGGTDTQYF. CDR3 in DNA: TGTGCCTGGAGTGTACTGCGGACTAGCGGGGGCACAGATACGCAGTATTTT.

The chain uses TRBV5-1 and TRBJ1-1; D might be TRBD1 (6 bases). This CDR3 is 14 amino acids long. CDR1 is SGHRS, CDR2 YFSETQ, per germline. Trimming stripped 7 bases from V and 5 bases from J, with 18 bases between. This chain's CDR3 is CASAVGGAQTEAFF. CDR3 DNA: TGCGCCAGCGCCGTGGGGGGGGCGCAGACTGAAGCTTTCTTT.

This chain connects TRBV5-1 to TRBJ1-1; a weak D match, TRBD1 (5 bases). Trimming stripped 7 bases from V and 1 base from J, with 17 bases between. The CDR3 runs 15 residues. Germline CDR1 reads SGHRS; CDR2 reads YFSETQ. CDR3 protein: CASAGGRFGNTEAFF. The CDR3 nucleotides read TGCGCCAGCGCGGGGGGGAGGTTCGGGAACACTGAAGCTTTCTTT.

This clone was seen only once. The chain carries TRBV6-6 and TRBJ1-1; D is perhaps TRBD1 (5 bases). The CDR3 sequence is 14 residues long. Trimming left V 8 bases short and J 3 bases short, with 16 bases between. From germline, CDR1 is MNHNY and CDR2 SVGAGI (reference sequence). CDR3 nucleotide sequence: TGTGCCAGCTCGTCTTCGCAGGGCCACACTGAAGCTTTCTTT. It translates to CASSSSQGHTEAFF.

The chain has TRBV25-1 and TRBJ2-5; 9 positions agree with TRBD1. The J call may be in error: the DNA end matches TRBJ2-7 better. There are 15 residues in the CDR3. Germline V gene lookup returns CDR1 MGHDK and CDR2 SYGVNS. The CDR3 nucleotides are TGTGCCAGCTGGGATCCGGGACAGGGATCCTACGAGCAGTACTTC. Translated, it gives CASWDPGQGSYEQYF.

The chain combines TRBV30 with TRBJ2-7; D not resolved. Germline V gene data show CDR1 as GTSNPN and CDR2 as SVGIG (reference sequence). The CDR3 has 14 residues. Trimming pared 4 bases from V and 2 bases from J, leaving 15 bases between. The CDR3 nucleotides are TGTGCCTGGAAAAGGTCGGATTACGCCTACGAGCAGTACTTC. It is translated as CAWKRSDYAYEQYF.

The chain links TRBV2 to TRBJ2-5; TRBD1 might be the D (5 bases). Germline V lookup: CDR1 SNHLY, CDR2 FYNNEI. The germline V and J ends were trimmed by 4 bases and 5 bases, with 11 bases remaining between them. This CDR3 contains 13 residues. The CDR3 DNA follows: TGTGCCAGCAGTGGGGGCGGAAGGGAGACCCAGTACTTC. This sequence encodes CASSGGGRETQYF.

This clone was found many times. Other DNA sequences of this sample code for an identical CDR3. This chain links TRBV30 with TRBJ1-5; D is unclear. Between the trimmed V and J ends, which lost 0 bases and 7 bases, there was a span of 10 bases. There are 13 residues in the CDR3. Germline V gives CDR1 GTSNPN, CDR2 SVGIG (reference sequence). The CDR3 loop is CAWSVAGSQPQHF. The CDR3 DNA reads TGTGCCTGGAGTGTAGCGGGTTCGCAGCCCCAGCATTTT.